The 2 T cell receptor beta chains reported below all come from one sample, sequenced in a study of cytomegalovirus exposure and HLA in healthy donors. Primers included in the PCR were 60 Vbeta and 13 Jbeta primers. This table comes from immunoSEQ multiplex PCR, and its TCRdb copy is limited to in-frame clones, with some not included. There are some 120,000 clones in the sample; about 63% occur only once, and 1.5% to 2% lies in the top ten. Sequencing input: PBMCs. All receptors derive from a young man in good health and CMV-seropositive.

The CDR3 loop is CASSLGSRGAETQYF. CDR3 nucleotide sequence: TGCGCCAGCAGCTTAGGGAGCCGCGGCGCCGAGACCCAGTACTTC. V gene TRBV5-1 combines with J gene TRBJ2-5; tentatively, D is TRBD2 (5 bases). V lost 2 bases and J lost 5, with 16 bases in between. CDR3 length: 15 amino acids. The germline V gene encodes CDR1 SGHRS and CDR2 YFSETQ.

The chain combines TRBV7-9 with TRBJ2-5, with D possibly matching TRBD2 (6 bases). This CDR3 comprises 13 residues. Trimming removed 7 bases at V and 4 bases at J, with 13 bases between. Germline assignment: CDR1 SEHNR and CDR2 FQNEAQ (reference sequence). The CDR3 loop is CASNGQGGETQYF. The CDR3 nucleotides read TGTGCCAGCAATGGGCAGGGAGGAGAGACCCAGTACTTC.